This entry lists 8 T cell receptor beta chains sequenced from one sample in a study of blood T cell repertoires in COVID-19. Clones were sequenced by immunoSEQ multiplex PCR, and TCRdb holds only the in-frame ones, with some missing. The repertoire has around 100,000 clones, almost 90% of them found once; the top ten carry approximately 5.3%. The sample comprised peripheral blood. All receptors come from a human donor in a cohort sampled during active COVID-19.

The chain is built from TRBV5-1 and TRBJ1-1; maybe TRBD1 (5 bases). V gave up 0 bases and J gave up 0 bases, with 12 bases separating them. This CDR3 is built from 16 residues. CDR1 is SGHRS, CDR2 YFSETQ, per germline. DNA of the CDR3: TGCGCCAGCAGCTTGGCCGAAGACAGTATGAACACTGAAGCTTTCTTT. Translating gives CASSLAEDSMNTEAFF.

The chain uses TRBV30 and TRBJ1-4, with no clear D. Germline loops: CDR1 GTSNPN, CDR2 SVGIG (reference sequence). V gave up 0 bases and J gave up 7 bases, with 15 bases separating them. The CDR3 is 15 amino acids. The CDR3 is CAWSVDGSASEKLFF. As DNA, the CDR3 is TGTGCCTGGAGTGTAGATGGGTCAGCGAGTGAAAAACTGTTTTTT.

The chain links TRBV30 to TRBJ2-7, with TRBD2 matching 10 bases. The CDR3 loop spans 14 amino acids. Trimming took 0 bases from V and 3 from J; bases not matched to a gene: 2. Germline V gene lookup returns CDR1 GTSNPN and CDR2 SVGIG (reference sequence). The CDR3 is CAWSVAGGNYEQYF. In nucleotides, the CDR3 is TGTGCCTGGAGTGTAGCGGGAGGGAACTACGAGCAGTACTTC.

V gene TRBV11-2 combines with J gene TRBJ2-1; 7 bases are a match to TRBD2. CDR1 and CDR2 from the germline V gene are SGHAT and FQNNGV. CDR3 length: 16 amino acids. The V and J ends lost 0 bases and 8 bases, in that order; junction bases with no gene match: 10. The CDR3 protein is CASSLELGRELDEQFF. The CDR3 DNA reads as TGTGCCAGCAGCTTAGAATTGGGGCGGGAGCTTGATGAGCAGTTCTTC. The full variable domain, with the rest looked up from reference TRBV11-2 and TRBJ2-1, is EAGVAQSPRYKIIEKRQSVAFWCNPISGHATLYWYQQILGQGPKLLIQFQNNGVVDDSQLPKDRFSAERLKGVDSTLKIQPAKLEDSAVYLCASSLELGRELDEQFFGPGTRLTVL.

CDR3 sequence reads: CASSDPGFIYGYTF. DNA of the CDR3: TGTGCCAGCAGTGACCCAGGGTTCATCTATGGCTACACCTTC. This sequence joins TRBV6-1 and TRBJ1-2; a weak D match, TRBD1 (5 bases). V was shortened by 3 bases and J by 4 bases, with 12 bases between the two germline ends. The CDR3 is 14 amino acids. CDR1 and CDR2 from the germline V gene are MNHNS and SASEGT.

This chain uses TRBV27 with TRBJ2-7, with 9 bases fitting TRBD1. Germline trimming cut 4 bases from V and 2 bases from J; bases unmatched to any gene: 0. Germline lookup yields CDR1 MNHEY and CDR2 SMNVEV (reference sequence). The CDR3 is made up of 13 amino acids. The CDR3 coding sequence is TGTGCCAGCAGTTACAGGGGGCCCTACGAGCAGTACTTC. It specifies CASSYRGPYEQYF.

V and J are TRBV3-1 (or the pseudogene TRBV3-2) and TRBJ2-7, with a tentative D call TRBD2 (6 bases). The V end lost 6 bases, the J end lost 5 bases, and 20 bases lay between the germline ends. CDR3 length: 15 residues. In germline, CDR1 is LGHDT, CDR2 YNNKEL (reference sequence). The CDR3 nucleotides are TGTGCCAGCAGTACTCGGGAGACCCTAACTAACGAGCAGTACTTC. Translation: CASSTRETLTNEQYF.

The rearrangement links TRBV28 to TRBJ2-7; 13 bases are a match to TRBD2. V gave up 5 bases and J gave up 3 bases; unmatched junction bases: 10. CDR3 size: 17 residues. Germline-derived CDR1 and CDR2 are MDHEN and SYDVKM. Written as DNA, the CDR3 is TGTGCCAGCAGTAGCTATACTAGCGGGAGGGCCCTCTACGAGCAGTACTTC. It codes for CASSSYTSGRALYEQYF.